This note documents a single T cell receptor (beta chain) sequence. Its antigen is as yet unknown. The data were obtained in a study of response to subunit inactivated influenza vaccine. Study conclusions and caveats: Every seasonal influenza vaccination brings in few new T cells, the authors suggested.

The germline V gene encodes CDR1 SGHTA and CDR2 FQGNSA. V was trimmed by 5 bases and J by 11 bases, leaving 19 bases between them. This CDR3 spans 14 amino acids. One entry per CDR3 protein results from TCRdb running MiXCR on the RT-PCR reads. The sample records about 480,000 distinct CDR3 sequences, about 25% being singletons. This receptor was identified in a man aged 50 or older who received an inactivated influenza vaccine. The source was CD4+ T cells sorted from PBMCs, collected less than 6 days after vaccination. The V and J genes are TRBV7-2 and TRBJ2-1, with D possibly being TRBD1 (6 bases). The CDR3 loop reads CASSTGWGRVKQFF. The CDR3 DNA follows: TGTGCCAGCAGCACAGGGTGGGGCCGGGTAAAGCAGTTCTTC.